These T cell receptor beta chains were read from a single sample in a study of shared clonotypes between healthy human individuals. Generated by immunoSEQ multiplex PCR, the TCRdb table keeps only in-frame clones and is missing some. The table shows approximately 2,300,000 clones, with 85% to 95% occurring only once. Source material: naive CD4+ T cells from PBMCs. Receptors originate from a man in his late teens or twenties in good health. Some clones in this sample may be carry-over from other donors' samples. The CDR3 runs from the conserved cysteine through the conserved F or W. D genes are given only for firm matches. The listing skips clone size in some rows; elsewhere it reads once, few, many or a size class.

CASSGRGLFAYEQYF | TGTGCCAGCAGTGGAAGGGGACTCTTCGCCTACGAGCAGTACTTC | TRBJ2-7 | . | TRBV27 | .
CASSLDRSYEQYF | TGTGCCAGCTCACTAGACAGGTCCTACGAGCAGTACTTC | TRBJ2-7 | . | TRBV18 | .
CASSEAQGRNTEAFF | TGTGCCAGCAGTGAAGCACAGGGAAGGAACACTGAAGCTTTCTTT | TRBJ1-1 | . | TRBV2 | .
CASSRRLQETQYF | TGTGCCAGCAGCCGGAGGCTTCAAGAGACCCAGTACTTC | TRBJ2-5 | . | TRBV7-3 | .
CASSARTSGVANTGELFF | TGTGCCAGCAGTGCACGGACTAGCGGGGTGGCGAACACCGGGGAGCTGTTTTTT | TRBJ2-2 | . | TRBV28 | TRBD2
CASSFPGLNTEAFF | TGTGCCAGCAGTTTTCCCGGATTGAACACTGAAGCTTTCTTT | TRBJ1-1 | . | TRBV28 | .
CASSFGGEETQYF | TGTGCCAGCAGCTTTGGGGGAGAAGAGACCCAGTACTTC | TRBJ2-5 | once | TRBV5-4 | .
CASSSPGVYEQYF | TGTGCCAGCAGTTCCCCAGGAGTTTACGAGCAGTACTTC | TRBJ2-7 | once | TRBV28 | .
CASSVAGGLPDTQYF | TGTGCCAGCAGCGTAGCGGGAGGGCTCCCAGATACGCAGTATTTT | TRBJ2-3 | . | TRBV9 | TRBD2
CATWNGADTQYF | TGTGCCACCTGGAACGGCGCAGATACGCAGTATTTT | TRBJ2-3 | . | TRBV2 | .
CASSIVGRRTATDTQYF | TGTGCCAGTAGTATAGTTGGACGTAGGACAGCGACAGATACGCAGTATTTT | TRBJ2-3 | . | TRBV19 | .
CASSERWEDEQFF | TGTGCCAGCAGTGAAAGATGGGAAGATGAGCAGTTCTTC | TRBJ2-1 | . | TRBV6-1 | .
CASSLQGNNQPQHF | TGTGCCAGCAGCTTACAGGGTAACAATCAGCCCCAGCATTTT | TRBJ1-5 | few | TRBV7-2 | .
CSVGQGSTGELFF | TGCAGCGTTGGACAGGGGAGCACCGGGGAGCTGTTTTTT | TRBJ2-2 | . | TRBV29-1 | TRBD1
CASSWGQGLSYEQYF | TGTGCCAGCAGCTGGGGACAGGGACTCTCCTACGAGCAGTACTTC | TRBJ2-7 | . | TRBV6-6 | TRBD1
CASSLNGAGDTEAFF | TGCGCCAGCAGCTTGAACGGGGCAGGGGACACTGAAGCTTTCTTT | TRBJ1-1 | once | TRBV5-1 | .
CASSLLTGGTDTQYF | TGTGCCAGCAGCTTACTAACAGGGGGTACAGATACGCAGTATTTT | TRBJ2-3 | . | TRBV7-2 | TRBD1